This T cell receptor beta chain was recorded in a study of T cells in Graves' hyperthyroidism and ophthalmopathy. The CDR3 is 15 residues long. Germline values: CDR1 MNHEY, CDR2 SVGEGT. V shed 8 bases, J shed 7 bases, and the junction held 13 bases outside the gene matches. Researchers amplified the TCR beta CDR3 regions from RNA transcripts. Initially, a first-round RT-PCR of the TCR CDR3 employed the HTBI primer set. TCRdb processed the multiplex PCR reads anew with MiXCR; each CDR3 protein has one entry. In the table there are fewer than 400,000 distinct CDR3 sequences, approximately 14% of which are singletons. Blood was drawn at first hyperthyroidism diagnosis, before any ophthalmopathy symptoms.

This clonotype was obtained from a young woman with Graves' hyperthyroidism that later progressed to Graves' ophthalmopathy. The chain employs TRBV6-2 or TRBV6-3 and TRBJ2-3; 9 bases line up with TRBD2. Sequences were obtained from blood. CDR3: CASEGVAGAGNTQYF. In DNA, the CDR3 is TGTGCCAGCGAGGGGGTAGCGGGAGCGGGGAATACGCAGTATTTT.